This TCR beta chain was sequenced for a study of cytomegalovirus exposure and HLA in healthy donors (dated by TCRdb to between 2016 and 2019). In the study overall: An earlier analysis of several hundred of the donors reported 250 to 350 Gb of sequence data and 117 million unique TCR beta sequences from 150 million to 200 million T cells. A handful of DR-DQ haplotypes were handled as single units for association and clustering because linkage in the cohort was strong. In addition to the first cohort of around 670 subjects, a separate validation cohort of 120 different subjects was used. An early release that covered roughly 600 HLA-typed donors contained around 300 gigabases of sequencing data and some 87 million unique TCR sequences. Of the roughly 400 genotyped donors, approximately 83% fell in the genetic ancestry cluster associated with self-reported Caucasian donors. Both class I and class II loci were covered by HLA typing, at four-digit resolution. Donor age, sex, ethnicity and CMV serostatus were compiled together with the repertoire data. The number of typed donors differed by locus: about 629-640 for A, B, C, DRB1 and DQB1; approximately 520 for DQA1; approximately 600 for DPA1; and roughly 450 for DPB1. All discovery cohort repertoires had been generated using a single sequencing platform. On average, roughly 250,000 unique TCR beta nucleotide sequences were sequenced per donor among 350 to 400 genotyped donors of the cohort, with around 19% of those sequences being non-productive. A later analysis re-analyzed previously published TCR beta repertoires from 650 to 800 donors and added high-resolution HLA genotyping to study TCR occurrence patterns. The study aimed to test whether signatures of past pathogen exposure could be identified by cataloging public T cell receptors. High-throughput TCR immunosequencing, statistical association of individual TCRs with disease status, and machine learning were combined to predict cytomegalovirus infection status. A later genetic analysis took genome-wide SNP genotypes for about three fifths of the roughly 700 donors and used that subset as a discovery cohort. The study used immunosequencing to profile the T cell repertoires of several hundred subjects and linked those repertoires to cytomegalovirus serostatus. To decide whether each TCR beta V gene segment behaved as functional or pseudogenic, an earlier analysis of over 500 of the donors relied on high-throughput TCR beta sequencing. In the later analysis, no new phenotypic data were used to find candidate immune exposures; instead, reliance was placed on TCR beta sequences and their occurrence across donors. Results the study describes overall, beyond this receptor: A later analysis found that most CMV-associated TCR beta chains appeared HLA-restricted, with HLA associations seemingly driven largely by CMV exposure. Only TCR beta chains were sequenced in this cohort, and the absence of alpha or paired-chain data limited detectable features. A further reported finding was that TCR beta sequences accurately predicted the HLA-A and HLA-B alleles for most subjects in the first cohort. In a later analysis, HLA-associated TCR beta chains showed more clonal expansion and lower generation probabilities than non-associated chains that were equally common. In a later analysis, several top co-occurrence clusters were reported to appear linked to parvovirus B19, influenza, CMV and Epstein-Barr virus. According to the authors, the approach could potentially be generalized to other disease states and immunological phenotypes. Compared with the approximately 700-donor mean, donors in an Asian-associated ancestry cluster had fewer N-insertions in productive TCRs, according to a later genetic analysis. The 87-base-pair reads could not distinguish some IMGT-functional V segments, including TRBV6-2 and TRBV6-3, so those segments were excluded. The classifier was reported to diagnose cytomegalovirus status with high specificity and sensitivity in both the original cohort and the validation cohort. The presence/absence analyses assumed that sequencing depth was roughly uniform across donors, and that assumption may not be true. A total of fewer than 200 TCR beta chains were listed by the study as associated with cytomegalovirus. While some public TCRs were present in many individuals, most TCR sequences turned up only very rarely across donors. When HLA alleles, especially DR and DQ, strongly co-occurred, TCR associations were difficult to assign to individual alleles. The only immune exposure information available for the cohort was CMV serostatus. In a later analysis, about 17,000 TCR beta sequences were associated with specific HLA alleles at a false discovery rate of 0.05. A later genetic analysis associated a missense DCLRE1C variant with V-gene and J-gene trimming of TCR beta chains, and an independent cohort replicated the association. A later analysis found that TCR association rates varied across HLA loci, with DRB1 alleles showing the most associated TCRs and HLA-C alleles the fewest. A few of the identified cytomegalovirus-associated TCR beta chains were confirmed in vitro to be specific for cytomegalovirus antigens. Because counts were too low, roughly 16 rarely observed V segments, including chromosome 9 orphons, were left out of the earlier analysis of 500 to 650 of the donors. Linkage disequilibrium might explain the correlated functional status among segregating V segments, but an unknown experimental factor could not be excluded. Because HLA typing was unavailable for some donors at each locus, only the typed subset was used in association tests. The sequencing pipeline was judged likely to have produced a cluster of highly shared sequence variants as a technical artifact. In an earlier analysis of around 500 of the donors, most TCR beta V segments appeared in productive rearrangements about 87% or about 30% of the time, broadly matching IMGT annotations.

The library relied on the immunoSEQ multiplex PCR assay. For the multiplex PCR, a mixture combining 60 forward primers for TCR Vbeta segments and 13 reverse primers for TCR Jbeta segments was used. The CDR3 region of rearranged TCR beta genes was amplified from genomic DNA with a multiplex PCR assay. On the Illumina HiSeq System, the amplified TCR beta libraries were sequenced as 87-base-pair reads. From the authors' description of their analysis: A later analysis tallied around 87 million unique TCR beta chains across the 666 repertoires, and 10 million to 11 million of those chains were shared by two or more donors. Raw reads were error-corrected and collapsed into unique sequences by a nearest-neighbor algorithm in which closely related sequences were merged to remove PCR and sequencing errors. V, D and J gene segments were assigned by aligning CDR3 sequences to IMGT reference sequences. For a sequence to be retained, a match of at least six nucleotides to both a V gene segment and a J gene segment was required. Rearrangements were called productive when the CDR3 lacked stop codons and stayed in frame with V and J; all others were non-productive. Following IMGT convention, CDR3 was defined as the stretch from the second conserved V-encoded cysteine up to the conserved J-encoded phenylalanine. The earlier analysis of approximately 590 of the donors excluded any sequence lacking an unambiguous match to a single V gene segment. An earlier analysis of 587 of the donors classified V segments as functional when productive rearrangements were above 56.7% and as segregating when the standard deviation between donors was above 5%. A statistical classification framework was developed to diagnose cytomegalovirus status using the catalog of TCR beta chain sequences. In a later analysis, TCR nucleotide sequences were compared against IMGT/GENE-DB human TR gene sequences so that V and J genes could be assigned. In a later analysis, CDR3 sequences and most-parsimonious VDJ recombination scenarios were assigned using the TCRdist pipeline. In a later analysis, every TCR beta chain was defined by the combination of its CDR3 amino acid sequence and its V-gene family, and reads without a unique V-gene family were dropped. To address suspected cross-contamination and a sequencing artifact, a later analysis removed over 500 highly shared, low-generation-probability nucleotide sequences. For each public chain, a later analysis derived a clonal expansion index from normalized ranks of inferred template counts within each repertoire. In a later analysis, generation probabilities were computed with a VDJ recombination model fitted to out-of-frame rearrangements, and the resulting probabilities were checked against IGoR. In a later analysis, hypergeometric tests were used to score TCR-TCR, TCR-HLA and TCR-CMV co-occurrence, with a repertoire-size bias correction applied to TCR pairs. False discovery rates were estimated in a later analysis by permuting HLA or CMV assignments 20 times. In a later analysis, co-occurring TCRs were grouped with DBSCAN, and TCRdist sequence similarity was added when clustering was performed within HLA-allele-positive subsets. Repertoires with fewer than 30,000 or more than 120,000 public chains were left out of co-occurrence clustering, as were about 5 repertoires with anomalous nucleotide sharing. Drawn from immuneACCESS, this table holds only the in-frame rearrangements with V and J called that TCRdb kept. Clones are partly lost; checked studies trace under half to an unresolved V gene and leave the rest unexplained. That table is the source of V, J and clone size, and D and trimming were worked out from the DNA. This sample comprises around 150,000 clones, 76% of them detected only once. The ten top clones hold 2.5% to 3.5% of the sample.

Regarding this clone: Which antigen it targets is not known. The record has no base qualities; no much larger clone is one base away.

From the germline V gene (reference sequence), CDR1 is GTSNPN and CDR2 is SVGIG. The CDR3 sequence holds 13 residues, the cysteine and phenylalanine included. The only DNA kept is the CDR3, 39 bases in frame from the first base. V loses 4 bases at its end and J loses 8 bases; junction bases beyond the gene matches: 10. The cohort was made up of roughly 670 healthy bone marrow donors. At the time of sampling, all cohort members were nominally healthy, though unrecorded immune exposures were likely present. The donor tested CMV seronegative and was one of the 352 seronegative cohort members. Every donor gave a peripheral blood sample, and the peripheral blood mononuclear cells from that sample were used for TCR beta sequencing. The Qiagen DNeasy Blood Extraction Kit was used to extract genomic DNA from the blood cell samples.

Material for sequencing was PBMCs. The chain was built from TRBV30 and TRBJ1-1; TRBD1 aligns with 7 central bases. This TCR was sampled from a man between 35 and 55 years old in good health and CMV-seronegative. The sequenced DNA is TGTGCCTGGATCCCGACAGGGCCGGGGGAAGCTTTCTTT. This codes for CAWIPTGPGEAFF.